This T cell receptor (beta chain) is from a study of cytomegalovirus exposure and HLA in healthy donors. On this clone itself: What it binds is unknown. The junction departs from germline at one end; a sequencing error may be responsible.

The PCR made use of 60 Vbeta and 13 Jbeta primers. In the original workflow: A later analysis tallied tens of millions of unique TCR beta chains, 9 million to 12 million of them shared. The data were produced by immunoSEQ multiplex PCR, yet TCRdb's version contains in-frame clones alone and is incomplete. V, J and clone size reflect that table, while D and trimming were determined from the DNA. The sample features roughly 40,000 clones, with approximately 8.8% in its top ten. At the time of sampling, donors were nominally healthy, though unrecorded immune exposures were likely. Study-level points and caveats: In a later analysis, TCR beta V- and J-gene trimming showed a link to a missense DCLRE1C variant. Clonal expansion, a later analysis showed, was greater in HLA-associated TCR beta chains than in equally common others.

Germline V gene lookup returns CDR1 SSHAT and CDR2 FNYEAQ (reference sequence). This CDR3 is 11 amino acids long. The TCR comes from a male donor in good health and CMV-seronegative. The sequenced sample consisted of PBMCs. This chain links TRBV7-7 with TRBJ2-4, with D possibly being TRBD2 (5 bases). For the CDR3, the DNA is TGTGCTAGCAGCTGTCGGGGTATTCAGTACTTC. As protein: CASSCRGIQYF.